This entry lists 4 T cell receptor beta chains sequenced from one sample in a study of regulatory T cells in long-lasting Graves disease. With iRepertoire HTBI primers and Arm-PCR of CDR3 regions, TCR beta libraries were built. TCRdb reprocessed the multiplex PCR reads with MiXCR, giving one entry per CDR3 protein. The sample contains some 340,000 distinct CDR3 sequences, approximately 23% of which appear only once. Time point defined: persistent/refractory GD, antithyroid drugs over 5 years with positive TRAb. From RNA extracted from PBMCs, the TCR library was made. Source: peripheral blood mononuclear cells (PBMCs), taken when the disease was refractory, from a patient treated with antithyroid drugs. The receptors derive from a woman aged 40 to 55 with Graves disease.

The J gene is TRBJ2-6, the V gene TRBV20-1, with TRBD2 matching 9 bases. J was trimmed by 0 bases and V by 7 bases; bases with no gene match: 16. There are 19 residues in the CDR3. Germline loops: CDR1 DFQATT, CDR2 SNEGSKA (reference sequence). The CDR3 bases are TGCAGTGTCAGGCGGCGGGAGGGCCTCCTTAGCTCTGGGGCCAACGTCCTGACTTTC. Its translation: CSVRRREGLLSSGANVLTF.

Only a few counts were recorded for this clonotype. The chain couples TRBV12-3 or TRBV12-4 to TRBJ2-2; no reliable D call. The CDR3 extends over 17 amino acids. V lost 1 base and J 4 bases, leaving 16 bases between the germline ends. The CDR3 protein is CASSLEGWRPPTGELFF. The CDR3, as DNA: TGTGCCAGCAGTTTAGAGGGTTGGCGGCCCCCCACCGGGGAGCTGTTTTTT.

This clonotype was picked up a small number of times. This chain uses TRBV12-3 or TRBV12-4 with TRBJ2-1; 9 bases match TRBD2. Germline trimming cut 3 bases from V and 0 bases from J; bases unmatched to any gene: 9. The CDR3 totals 18 residues. The CDR3 DNA reads TGTGCCAGCAGTTTTGTGCCTAGCGGGACGAGCTCCTACAATGAGCAGTTCTTC. Protein product: CASSFVPSGTSSYNEQFF.

This clonotype was recorded at least ten times. V is TRBV28 and J is TRBJ2-5; D remains unclear. Germline CDR1 reads MDHEN; CDR2 reads SYDVKM. The CDR3 extends over 12 amino acids. V was clipped by 3 bases and J by 4 bases, with 6 bases between them. The CDR3 region is CASSFLPETQYF. CDR3 DNA sequence: TGTGCCAGCAGTTTCTTGCCAGAGACCCAGTACTTC.